Below, 30 T cell receptor beta chains from the same sample are listed, as sequenced in a study of T-cell memory formation after mild COVID-19. MiXCR, run by TCRdb on the 5' RACE reads, gives a single entry per CDR3 protein. The sample includes approximately 82,000 distinct CDR3 sequences, about 13% of them seen just once. Sequences were obtained from PBMCs or a T cell subset sorted from them (not recorded which). These receptors were taken from a man between 18 and 35 years old who had mild COVID-19 (a few samples of this study predate the infection). Cell type and time point are not known.

This clonotype came up a few times. The chain employs TRBV12-3 or TRBV12-4 and TRBJ2-1, with 12 bases matching TRBD2. The CDR3 runs 14 residues. V trimming: 6 bases; J trimming: 5 bases; junction bases outside the gene matches: 2. CDR3 coding DNA: TGTGCCAGCAGGCTAGCGGGGGGGAACAATGAGCAGTTCTTC. As protein: CASRLAGGNNEQFF.

This clonotype has only a few counts. The V and J genes are TRBV19 and TRBJ2-7; D may be TRBD1 (6 bases). From germline, CDR1 is LNHDA and CDR2 SQIVND (reference sequence). CDR3 length equals 12 residues. The V end was cut by 3 bases, the J end by 6 bases, with 9 bases between. The CDR3 reads CASSILGAEQYV. CDR3 nucleotides: TGTGCCAGTAGTATTCTGGGGGCCGAGCAGTACGTC.

This clonotype was found a few times. The DNA for the CDR3 is TGTGCCACCAGTATCCATCCGGGACAAGAGGACGAAGCTTTCTTT. It yields the protein CATSIHPGQEDEAFF. V is TRBV15 and J is TRBJ1-1; tentative D call: TRBD1 (6 bases). The V gene lost 6 bases and the J gene lost 8 bases, with 22 bases spanning the gap. Germline loops: CDR1 LNHNV, CDR2 YYDKDF (reference sequence). The length of the CDR3 is 15 residues.

The V and J genes are TRBV2 and TRBJ2-2, with D perhaps TRBD1 (6 bases). The ends were cut back, 3 bases at V and 3 bases at J, with 11 bases in the middle. Germline assignment: CDR1 SNHLY and CDR2 FYNNEI. The CDR3 is 15 amino acids. For the CDR3, the DNA is TGTGCCAGCAGTGATTTTCAGGGGTACACCGGGGAGCTGTTTTTT. It specifies CASSDFQGYTGELFF.

This clonotype was recorded many times. The J gene is TRBJ2-3, the V gene TRBV4-3; D is possibly TRBD1 or TRBD2 (5 bases each). There are 16 residues in the CDR3. The germline CDR1 and CDR2 sequences are LGHNA and YSLEER. V lost 0 bases, J lost 3 bases, and 13 bases lay in between. The CDR3 reads CASSQEGVGFTDTQYF. CDR3 DNA: TGCGCCAGCAGCCAAGAGGGGGTCGGGTTTACAGATACGCAGTATTTT.

The DNA of the CDR3 is TGTGCCAGCAGCTTAAGTGAGGACAGGGTCAGAGATACGCAGTATTTT. Translating gives CASSLSEDRVRDTQYF. The rearrangement uses TRBV7-9 and TRBJ2-3; 8 bases line up with TRBD1. Trimming removed 2 bases from V and 5 bases from J; junction bases left unmatched: 9. This CDR3 spans 16 amino acids. CDR1 is SEHNR, CDR2 FQNEAQ, per germline (reference sequence).

The chain carries TRBV14 and TRBJ2-4; the match to TRBD1 covers 7 bases. V trimming: 4 bases; J trimming: 7 bases; junction bases outside the gene matches: 7. CDR3 size: 14 residues. Germline CDR1 is SGHDN and CDR2 is FVKESK. CDR3 residues: CASSLLGQANIQYF. As DNA, the CDR3 is TGTGCCAGCAGCCTATTAGGACAGGCCAACATTCAGTACTTC.

The chain couples TRBV7-2 to TRBJ2-7; the D call may be TRBD1 or TRBD2 (6 bases each). The CDR3 is made up of 13 amino acids. Germline CDR1 is SGHTA and CDR2 is FQGNSA. Trimming stripped 3 bases from V and 6 bases from J, with 12 bases between. CDR3 sequence reads: CASSLGGHSEQYV. The CDR3 DNA reads as TGTGCCAGCAGCTTGGGGGGCCACTCCGAGCAGTACGTC.

This clonotype turned up a few times. The CDR3 protein is CASSSSGLPLSEQYF. The CDR3 DNA follows: TGTGCCAGCAGTTCGTCGGGACTACCTTTGTCCGAGCAGTACTTC. The chain carries TRBV12-3 or TRBV12-4 and TRBJ2-7, with TRBD2 identical over 7 bases. CDR3 length: 15 residues. Trimming cost V 4 bases and J 6 bases; bases outside gene matches: 12.

This clonotype was recorded a few times. The chain joins TRBV7-9 to TRBJ2-7; D is unclear. The germline V gene has CDR1 SEHNR and CDR2 FQNEAQ (reference sequence). The CDR3 consists of 16 residues. Trimming removed 5 bases at V and 3 bases at J, with 20 bases between. The CDR3 DNA is TGTGCCAGCAGCCCCTTGGTACAATATTGGTACTACGAGCAGTACTTC. It translates to CASSPLVQYWYYEQYF. Full variable domain (remainder filled in from reference TRBV7-9 and TRBJ2-7): DTGVSQNPRHKITKRGQNVTFRCDPISEHNRLYWYRQTLGQGPEFLTYFQNEAQLEKSRLLSDRFSAERPKGSFSTLEIQRTEQGDSAMYLCASSPLVQYWYYEQYFGPGTRLTVT.

This clonotype has more than one count but fewer than ten. The rearrangement uses TRBV4-3 and TRBJ2-3, with TRBD1 matching over 7 bases. Germline CDR1 LGHNA, CDR2 YSLEER. The CDR3 loop spans 16 amino acids. With V trimmed by 1 base and J by 0 bases, 4 bases remained unmatched. CDR3 in amino acids: CASSQARGLSTDTQYF. In nucleotides, the CDR3 is TGCGCCAGCAGCCAAGCTAGGGGGCTGAGCACAGATACGCAGTATTTT.

J is TRBJ2-5 and V is TRBV7-9; 10 positions match TRBD2. The germline V gene encodes CDR1 SEHNR and CDR2 FQNEAQ (reference sequence). J gave up 5 bases and V 4 bases, and 10 bases lay outside the gene matches. This CDR3 has 16 amino acids. This chain's CDR3 is CASSSELAGIEETQYF. Written as DNA, the CDR3 is TGTGCCAGCAGCTCCGAACTAGCGGGGATCGAGGAGACCCAGTACTTC.

This clonotype showed up just a few times. The V and J genes are TRBV7-9 and TRBJ1-4; 8 bases line up with TRBD1. The CDR3 consists of 14 residues. V was clipped by 5 bases and J by 6 bases; unmatched bases: 5. Germline V gene data show CDR1 as SEHNR and CDR2 as FQNEAQ (reference sequence). The CDR3 is CASSVQGGHEKLFF. The CDR3 nucleotides are TGTGCCAGCAGCGTACAGGGGGGTCATGAAAAACTGTTTTTT.

This chain connects TRBV7-9 to TRBJ1-1; TRBD1 aligns across 7 bases. Unmatched junction bases numbered 4, after V lost 1 base and J lost 5 bases. The CDR3 runs to 14 residues. Germline V lookup: CDR1 SEHNR, CDR2 FQNEAQ (reference sequence). DNA of the CDR3: TGTGCCAGCAGCTTAGACAGGGGAGGTACTGAAGCTTTCTTT. It yields the protein CASSLDRGGTEAFF.

This chain links TRBV7-9 with TRBJ2-2; 8 nucleotides align to TRBD1. Germline values: CDR1 SEHNR, CDR2 FQNEAQ (reference sequence). The CDR3 spans 14 residues. Trimming cost V 5 bases and J 11 bases; bases outside gene matches: 10. This chain's CDR3 is CASSIGQGSFELFF. DNA for the CDR3: TGTGCCAGCAGCATCGGACAGGGCAGCTTTGAGCTGTTTTTT.

The table lists this clonotype with many counts. The genes are TRBV5-6 and TRBJ2-5; D is perhaps TRBD2 (6 bases). Germline loops: CDR1 SGHDT, CDR2 YYEEEE. The V end was cut by 4 bases, the J end by 1 base, with 14 bases between. The CDR3 has 15 residues. DNA of the CDR3: TGTGCCAGCAGCGAAAAAGGGACTTTCCAAGAGACCCAGTACTTC. Translation gives CASSEKGTFQETQYF.

The chain is built from TRBV5-1 and TRBJ2-2; 9 bases agree with TRBD1. V trimming: 4 bases; J trimming: 2 bases; junction bases outside the gene matches: 6. This CDR3 has 16 amino acids. CDR1 SGHRS and CDR2 YFSETQ come from the germline V gene. This CDR3 reads CASSPTQGANTGELFF. The CDR3 bases are TGCGCCAGCAGCCCTACACAGGGGGCAAACACCGGGGAGCTGTTTTTT.

This chain links TRBV4-3 with TRBJ1-2, with D possibly TRBD1 on 5 matching bases. The V gene's germline CDR1 is LGHNA and CDR2 YSLEER. The CDR3 loop spans 15 amino acids. Trimming took off 5 bases at V and 0 bases at J, with 13 bases between the two ends. This CDR3 reads CASSGPGGTNYGYTF. The CDR3 DNA follows: TGCGCCAGCAGCGGCCCCGGGGGGACTAACTATGGCTACACCTTC.

The rearrangement links TRBV18 to TRBJ2-5; 11 bases line up with TRBD2. The CDR3 is made up of 18 amino acids. V was pared by 0 bases and J by 0 bases, with 6 bases of the junction left unmatched. The germline V gene encodes CDR1 KGHSH and CDR2 LQKENI. CDR3 coding DNA: TGTGCCAGCTCACCACCCACTAGCGGGGGCACGTACCAAGAGACCCAGTACTTC. Residues: CASSPPTSGGTYQETQYF.

V gene TRBV12-3 or TRBV12-4 combines with J gene TRBJ2-2; D is uncertain. V was pared by 5 bases and J by 4 bases, with 11 bases between. CDR3 size: 14 residues. CDR3 bases: TGTGCCAGCAGTCATATTGGAATCACCGGGGAGCTGTTTTTT. It is translated as CASSHIGITGELFF.

This clonotype was detected a few times. The chain links TRBV27 to TRBJ2-1; TRBD1 is a possible D gene (5 bases). There are 14 residues in the CDR3. Germline CDR1 reads MNHEY; CDR2 reads SMNVEV (reference sequence). Trimming took 2 bases from V and 5 from J, leaving 10 bases between them. CDR3 DNA: TGTGCCAGCAGTTTACTCGCAGGGCACAATGAGCAGTTCTTC. It translates to CASSLLAGHNEQFF.

V gene TRBV19 combines with J gene TRBJ1-1; D remains ambiguous. Trimming left V 3 bases short and J 0 bases short, with 14 bases between. Germline V gene data show CDR1 as LNHDA and CDR2 as SQIVND (reference sequence). The CDR3 is made up of 16 amino acids. The CDR3 here is CASSMVAGAMNTEAFF. The CDR3 nucleotides read TGTGCCAGTAGTATGGTGGCGGGTGCTATGAACACTGAAGCTTTCTTT.

In this sample, this clonotype turned up a few times. The gene calls are TRBV5-1 and TRBJ2-5; TRBD1 matches 7 bases. Germline CDR1 reads SGHRS; CDR2 reads YFSETQ. The CDR3 sequence is 14 residues long. V lost 4 bases and J lost 3; bases outside the gene matches: 6. For the CDR3, the DNA is TGCGCCAGCAGCCCGGGCGACAGGGAAGAGACCCAGTACTTC. Protein: CASSPGDREETQYF.

This clonotype was found a few times. The chain recombines TRBV19 with TRBJ2-2; 11 bases are a match to TRBD2. Germline V gene sequence: CDR1 LNHDA, CDR2 SQIVND (reference sequence). This CDR3 has 15 amino acids. The trim removed 4 bases at V and 7 bases at J, leaving 5 bases unmatched. CDR3 nucleotides: TGTGCCAGTAGTAAAGGGACTAGCGGATTCGGGGAGCTGTTTTTT. It yields the protein CASSKGTSGFGELFF.

This rearrangement joins TRBV7-2 to TRBJ2-5; D might be TRBD1 or TRBD2, each matching 7 bases. V shed 4 bases and J shed 4 bases, with 25 bases lying between them. The germline V gene has CDR1 SGHTA and CDR2 FQGNSA. The CDR3 length is 18 residues. The CDR3 DNA is TGTGCCAGCAGCTCCTTCCCTCGGGGAGGGGGCGGATCAGAGACCCAGTACTTC. Its protein is CASSSFPRGGGGSETQYF.

This clonotype was counted between two and nine times. The genes are TRBV4-1 and TRBJ1-2; D is possibly TRBD1 (6 bases). V was shortened by 0 bases and J by 4 bases, with 12 bases between the two germline ends. This CDR3 is built from 15 residues. Germline V gives CDR1 MGHRA, CDR2 YSYEKL. CDR3: CASSQEQGLAYGYTF. CDR3 nucleotides: TGCGCCAGCAGCCAAGAACAGGGTTTGGCCTATGGCTACACCTTC.

The V call is TRBV6-5, the J call TRBJ1-2, with D uncertain. Trimming left V 7 bases short and J 6 bases short, with 12 bases between. CDR3 length equals 12 residues. Germline CDR1 reads MNHEY; CDR2 reads SVGAGI. CDR3 nucleotides: TGTGCCAGCATCGGAGGGAGGCATGGCTACACCTTC. This encodes CASIGGRHGYTF.

J is TRBJ2-2 and V is TRBV9, with D perhaps matching TRBD1 (7 bases). The CDR3 is 16 amino acids. Trimming took 2 bases from V and 7 from J, leaving 18 bases between them. Germline V gene sequence: CDR1 SGDLS, CDR2 YYNGEE. The CDR3 region has the DNA TGTGCCAGCAGCGTCGGAGGGGGCGCCAGTAACGGGGAGCTGTTTTTT. Translated: CASSVGGGASNGELFF. The full variable domain, with the rest looked up from reference TRBV9 and TRBJ2-2, is DSGVTQTPKHLITATGQRVTLRCSPRSGDLSVYWYQQSLDQGLQFLIQYYNGEERAKGNILERFSAQQFPDLHSELNLSSLELGDSALYFCASSVGGGASNGELFFGEGSRLTVL.

The chain uses TRBV4-1 and TRBJ1-2; 7 bases fit TRBD1. Germline V lookup: CDR1 MGHRA, CDR2 YSYEKL. This CDR3 region has 14 residues. After removal of 3 bases from V and 7 bases from J, the junction contained 8 bases not matched to a gene. Here the CDR3 DNA reads TGCGCCAGCAGCCAGGAGACAGGGCTCTCTGGCTACACCTTC. Its translation: CASSQETGLSGYTF.

This clonotype has a handful of counts. The rearrangement links TRBV7-6 to TRBJ2-5; either TRBD1 or TRBD2 may supply D (6 bases each). Germline CDR1 is SGHVS and CDR2 is FNYEAQ. V gave up 5 bases and J gave up 1 base, with 17 bases separating them. The CDR3 extends over 16 amino acids. The DNA for the CDR3 is TGTGCCAGCAGCCCTTGGGGGGCGAACCCCCAAGAGACCCAGTACTTC. This sequence encodes CASSPWGANPQETQYF.